Following are 22 T cell receptor beta chains from one sample sequenced in a study of T-cell memory formation after mild COVID-19. Using its own MiXCR run on the 5' RACE reads, TCRdb lists one record per CDR3 protein. This sample yields hundreds of thousands of distinct CDR3 sequences, of which roughly 17% are seen a single time; around a fifth belongs to the top ten. Input material: PBMCs or a T cell subset sorted from them (not recorded which). The source of these receptors is a young man who had mild COVID-19 (a few samples of this study predate the infection). Cell type and time point are not known.

This clonotype was recorded many times. The rearrangement joins TRBV19 to TRBJ2-2, with D maybe TRBD2 (6 bases). Deletions cut 0 bases from V and 6 bases from J, with 8 bases between. Per the germline V gene, CDR1 is LNHDA and CDR2 is SQIVND (reference sequence). This CDR3 has 14 amino acids. The CDR3 DNA is TGTGCCAGTAGTATAGATTGGGGGGCCGGGGAGCTGTTTTTT. Its protein is CASSIDWGAGELFF. The whole variable domain, remainder taken from reference TRBV19 and TRBJ2-2, is DGGITQSPKYLFRKEGQNVTLSCEQNLNHDAMYWYRQDPGQGLRLIYYSQIVNDFQKGDIAEGYSVSREKKESFPLTVTSAQKNPTAFYLCASSIDWGAGELFFGEGSRLTVL.

This clonotype was recorded a few times. The chain carries TRBV7-2 and TRBJ1-5, with D perhaps matching TRBD1 (6 bases). V was trimmed by 3 bases and J by 4 bases, leaving 13 bases between them. Germline-derived CDR1 and CDR2 are SGHTA and FQGNSA. The CDR3 consists of 15 residues. CDR3 in DNA: TGTGCCAGCAGCTTTTCCGGGGGCGGAAATCAGCCCCAGCATTTT. It translates to CASSFSGGGNQPQHF.

V is TRBV7-9 and J is TRBJ1-5; D call uncertain. The CDR3 has 14 amino acids. The germline V gene has CDR1 SEHNR and CDR2 FQNEAQ (reference sequence). Trimming stripped 2 bases from V and 4 bases from J, with 9 bases between. CDR3 in DNA: TGTGCCAGCAGCTTACAGGCAGGAAATCAGCCCCAGCATTTT. Protein sequence: CASSLQAGNQPQHF. Variable domain in full (rest from reference TRBV7-9 and TRBJ1-5): DTGVSQNPRHKITKRGQNVTFRCDPISEHNRLYWYRQTLGQGPEFLTYFQNEAQLEKSRLLSDRFSAERPKGSFSTLEIQRTEQGDSAMYLCASSLQAGNQPQHFGDGTRLSIL.

There are a few counts of this clonotype. The chain recombines TRBV7-9 with TRBJ2-6; 7 positions match TRBD2. Trimming removed 5 bases from V and 2 bases from J; junction bases left unmatched: 3. CDR1 and CDR2 (germline): SEHNR, FQNEAQ (reference sequence). CDR3 length: 15 residues. The CDR3 here is CASSPAGAGANVLTF. The CDR3 nucleotides read TGTGCCAGCAGCCCCGCGGGGGCTGGGGCCAACGTCCTGACTTTC.

In this sample, this clonotype turned up a few times. The chain joins TRBV12-3 or TRBV12-4 to TRBJ1-1; D may be TRBD1 (6 bases). Trimming took 1 base from V and 1 from J, leaving 10 bases between them. The CDR3 sequence is 15 residues long. CDR3 loop: CASSLVTGWNTEAFF. As DNA, the CDR3 is TGTGCCAGCAGTTTAGTGACAGGCTGGAACACTGAAGCTTTCTTT.

In its sample, this clonotype was seen a few times. This sequence joins TRBV4-3 and TRBJ2-2, with a weak D call TRBD2 (7 bases). V was clipped by 4 bases and J by 5 bases, with 17 bases between them. The germline CDR1 and CDR2 sequences are LGHNA and YSLEER. The CDR3 totals 16 residues. CDR3: CASSREGGGRTGELFF. The DNA for the CDR3 is TGCGCCAGCAGCCGCGAAGGGGGGGGGCGAACCGGGGAGCTGTTTTTT.

This clonotype has a handful of counts. V and J are TRBV4-3 and TRBJ1-4; TRBD1 matches at 7 bases. This CDR3 spans 17 amino acids. V shed 0 bases and J 5 bases; nucleotides not matched to a gene: 9. Germline CDR1 is LGHNA and CDR2 is YSLEER. This CDR3 reads CASSQDRGTGANEKLFF. CDR3 coding DNA: TGCGCCAGCAGCCAAGATAGAGGCACAGGGGCAAATGAAAAACTGTTTTTT.

The chain is built from TRBV5-1 and TRBJ2-5, with a weak D call TRBD1 (5 bases). The CDR3 spans 15 residues. With 4 bases removed from V and 0 bases from J, the gap between germline ends came to 13 bases. Germline V lookup: CDR1 SGHRS, CDR2 YFSETQ. DNA of the CDR3: TGCGCCAGCAGCCCTACTCAGGGAAACCAAGAGACCCAGTACTTC. It codes for CASSPTQGNQETQYF.

This clonotype was picked up many times. The gene calls are TRBV7-9 and TRBJ1-6; no clear D gene. Germline CDR1 SEHNR, CDR2 FQNEAQ (reference sequence). Trimming removed 3 bases at V and 9 bases at J, with 6 bases between. This CDR3 has 12 amino acids. In DNA form, the CDR3 reads TGTGCCAGCAGCTTGGGCGGTTCACCCCTCCACTTT. Translated: CASSLGGSPLHF.

The gene calls are TRBV5-4 and TRBJ2-5, with D perhaps TRBD1 (7 bases). The CDR3 is made up of 15 amino acids. V lost 5 bases to trimming and J lost 2 bases, with 16 bases between them. Per the germline V gene, CDR1 is SGHNT and CDR2 is YYREEE (reference sequence). The CDR3: CASRIGGQLQETQYF. CDR3 coding DNA: TGTGCCAGCAGGATCGGGGGACAGCTTCAAGAGACCCAGTACTTC.

The CDR3: CATSSRDRGLHGYTF. The CDR3 DNA follows: TGTGCCACCAGCAGCCGGGACAGGGGGCTACATGGCTACACCTTC. The genes are TRBV15 and TRBJ1-2; 12 nucleotides align to TRBD1. Germline CDR1 reads LNHNV; CDR2 reads YYDKDF (reference sequence). With V trimmed by 3 bases and J by 6 bases, 5 bases remained unmatched. The CDR3 covers 15 residues.

The chain has TRBV7-9 and TRBJ1-5, with D unclear. Trimming removed 2 bases from V and 9 bases from J, with 8 bases in between. Per the germline V gene, CDR1 is SEHNR and CDR2 is FQNEAQ (reference sequence). The CDR3 is 12 amino acids. CDR3 sequence reads: CASSLSAGPQHF. The CDR3 nucleotides read TGTGCCAGCAGCTTATCTGCAGGGCCCCAGCATTTT. Looking up the rest from reference TRBV7-9 and TRBJ1-5 gives the full variable domain: DTGVSQNPRHKITKRGQNVTFRCDPISEHNRLYWYRQTLGQGPEFLTYFQNEAQLEKSRLLSDRFSAERPKGSFSTLEIQRTEQGDSAMYLCASSLSAGPQHFGDGTRLSIL.

The J gene is TRBJ2-3, the V gene TRBV15, with D unresolved. The CDR3 loop spans 8 amino acids. Germline CDR1 LNHNV, CDR2 YYDKDF (reference sequence). In DNA, the CDR3 is TGTGGTACAGATACGCAGTATTTT. It is translated as CGTDTQYF.

This clonotype was recorded a few times. V gene TRBV7-9 combines with J gene TRBJ2-7; TRBD1 matches at 9 bases. Germline CDR1 is SEHNR and CDR2 is FQNEAQ (reference sequence). The J segment lost 10 bases and the V segment lost 3 bases, leaving 10 bases of the junction unmatched. CDR3 length: 14 amino acids. CDR3 DNA: TGTGCCAGCAGCTTGCTCCCGACGACAGGGGGACAGTACTTC. It codes for CASSLLPTTGGQYF.

The chain employs TRBV2 and TRBJ1-5, with TRBD1 matching 9 bases. CDR1 SNHLY and CDR2 FYNNEI come from the germline V gene. The CDR3 has 16 amino acids. The J segment lost 6 bases and the V segment lost 4 bases, leaving 10 bases of the junction unmatched. This CDR3 reads CASSAGQGSLGQPQHF. The CDR3 nucleotides read TGTGCCAGCAGTGCTGGACAGGGGAGTTTGGGTCAGCCCCAGCATTTT. Full variable domain (missing parts from reference TRBV2 and TRBJ1-5): EPEVTQTPSHQVTQMGQEVILRCVPISNHLYFYWYRQILGQKVEFLVSFYNNEISEKSEIFDDQFSVERPDGSNFTLKIRSTKLEDSAMYFCASSAGQGSLGQPQHFGDGTRLSIL.

This clonotype came up a few times. The CDR3 loop is CASSQLWEWGNEQFF. Written as DNA, the CDR3 is TGTGCCAGCAGCCAACTATGGGAGTGGGGCAATGAGCAGTTCTTC. J is TRBJ2-1 and V is TRBV3-1; D may be TRBD2 (5 bases). V was pared by 2 bases and J by 6 bases, with 14 bases between. The CDR3 has 15 residues. Germline loops: CDR1 LGHDT, CDR2 YNNKEL (reference sequence).

This clonotype appeared a few times. The chain is built from TRBV18 and TRBJ1-5; D gene uncertain. The CDR3 spans 14 residues. The V and J ends lost 3 bases and 5 bases respectively, with 11 bases between them. CDR1 and CDR2 (germline): KGHSH, LQKENI. The CDR3 is CASSPGFDDQPQHF. CDR3 sequence (DNA): TGTGCCAGCTCACCGGGGTTCGATGATCAGCCCCAGCATTTT.

V and J are TRBV15 and TRBJ2-2; possibly TRBD2 for D (5 bases). CDR1 and CDR2 from the germline V gene are LNHNV and YYDKDF (reference sequence). The CDR3 is 16 amino acids. The V end lost 0 bases, the J end lost 4 bases, and 12 bases lay between the germline ends. The CDR3 here is CATSRDHLAGTGELFF. The CDR3 nucleotides read TGTGCCACCAGCAGAGATCACCTGGCGGGCACCGGGGAGCTGTTTTTT.

V gene TRBV7-9 combines with J gene TRBJ1-2; D not resolved. The CDR3 extends over 14 amino acids. Germline loops: CDR1 SEHNR, CDR2 FQNEAQ (reference sequence). The ends were cut back, 5 bases at V and 0 bases at J, with 10 bases in the middle. The CDR3 region is CASSPSLTNYGYTF. The CDR3 region has the DNA TGTGCCAGCAGCCCATCTTTAACTAACTATGGCTACACCTTC. Together with reference TRBV7-9 and TRBJ1-2, the CDR3 gives the full variable domain: DTGVSQNPRHKITKRGQNVTFRCDPISEHNRLYWYRQTLGQGPEFLTYFQNEAQLEKSRLLSDRFSAERPKGSFSTLEIQRTEQGDSAMYLCASSPSLTNYGYTFGSGTRLTVV.

This clonotype was detected a few times. The chain couples TRBV9 to TRBJ2-1; D is unclear. The CDR3 runs to 12 residues. From germline, CDR1 is SGDLS and CDR2 YYNGEE. V lost 2 bases and J lost 7, with 7 bases in between. Here the CDR3 reads CASSVPRNEQFF. CDR3 bases: TGTGCCAGCAGCGTCCCTAGGAATGAGCAGTTCTTC.

The J gene is TRBJ1-4, the V gene TRBV19; D gene unclear. The CDR3 spans 12 residues. Germline V CDR1 and CDR2: LNHDA, SQIVND (reference sequence). Deletions cut 5 bases from V and 8 bases from J, with 9 bases between. The CDR3 DNA follows: TGTGCCAGTAGTCCGCGACGGGAAAAACTGTTTTTT. Translation gives CASSPRREKLFF.

The V call is TRBV12-3 or TRBV12-4, the J call TRBJ2-7, with 7 positions matching TRBD2. The CDR3 has 15 residues. Losses at the gene ends were 3 bases for V and 3 bases for J; bases not matched to a gene: 8. The CDR3 DNA is TGTGCCAGCAGTTTCGCCGGGGGGTCGAACTACGAGCAGTACTTC. Translation gives CASSFAGGSNYEQYF.